These 32 T cell receptor beta chains were all obtained from the same sample, sequenced in a study of blood T cell repertoires in COVID-19. Clones were sequenced by immunoSEQ multiplex PCR, and TCRdb holds only the in-frame ones, with some missing. This sample has 250,000 to 300,000 clones, with 88% found just once. The sequenced sample was PBMCs or T cells enriched from blood (not recorded which). The receptor source for this set is a woman aged 55-75 years in a cohort exposed to, infected with or recovered from COVID-19 (not recorded which).

CDR3 nucleotide sequence: TGCGCCAGCAGCCAACTGACAGCACCGCGCCCGTACGAGCAGTACTTC. Its translation is CASSQLTAPRPYEQYF. The rearrangement uses TRBV4-1 and TRBJ2-7; weak D call: TRBD1 (5 bases). Germline V gene lookup returns CDR1 MGHRA and CDR2 YSYEKL. V gave up 2 bases and J gave up 4 bases, with 18 bases separating them. The CDR3 sequence is 16 residues long.

This chain joins TRBV19 and TRBJ2-3, with D maybe TRBD2 (5 bases). CDR3 length: 12 amino acids. Per germline, CDR1 LNHDA and CDR2 SQIVND (reference sequence). Deletions cut 2 bases from V and 5 bases from J, with 5 bases between. The CDR3 here is CASSISGDTQYF. Written as DNA, the CDR3 is TGTGCCAGTAGTATAAGCGGAGATACGCAGTATTTT.

The chain combines TRBV28 with TRBJ2-1; TRBD2 aligns across 11 bases. The CDR3 consists of 15 residues. V trimming: 5 bases; J trimming: 7 bases; junction bases outside the gene matches: 7. Per germline, CDR1 MDHEN and CDR2 SYDVKM. CDR3 amino acids: CASSPPTSGKNEQFF. CDR3 DNA sequence: TGTGCCAGCAGTCCCCCGACTAGCGGGAAGAATGAGCAGTTCTTC.

The gene calls are TRBV5-1 and TRBJ2-5; 10 nucleotides line up with TRBD1. Losses at the gene ends were 2 bases for V and 5 bases for J; bases not matched to a gene: 6. CDR1 is SGHRS and CDR2 is YFSETQ in the germline V gene. CDR3 length equals 15 residues. In nucleotides, the CDR3 is TGCGCCAGCAGCTTTATTGACAGGGGGCAGGAGACCCAGTACTTC. Protein: CASSFIDRGQETQYF.

The rearrangement links TRBV19 to TRBJ2-7; TRBD1 is a possible D gene (6 bases). The germline V gene has CDR1 LNHDA and CDR2 SQIVND (reference sequence). Trimming pared 5 bases from V and 1 base from J, leaving 12 bases between. The CDR3 runs to 14 residues. DNA for the CDR3: TGTGCCAGTAGTGACCGGGACATTTCCTACGAGCAGTACTTC. It codes for CASSDRDISYEQYF.

The V and J genes are TRBV15 and TRBJ1-2; the D is unclear. From germline, CDR1 is LNHNV and CDR2 YYDKDF (reference sequence). The CDR3 totals 13 residues. V was trimmed by 1 base and J by 6 bases, leaving 9 bases between them. CDR3 nucleotide sequence: TGTGCCACCAGCAGAGTCACCAGGAATGGCTACACCTTC. This sequence encodes CATSRVTRNGYTF.

The chain has TRBV5-1 and TRBJ2-7; D possibly corresponds to TRBD2 (5 bases). V dropped 4 bases and J dropped 5 bases, with 16 bases sitting between them. The CDR3 extends over 14 amino acids. Germline CDR1 and CDR2: SGHRS and YFSETQ. Written as DNA, the CDR3 is TGCGCCAGCAGCCCTGGACCAGGAGGCGACGAGCAGTACTTC. Amino acids: CASSPGPGGDEQYF.

This clone was picked up one time. The chain joins TRBV7-2 to TRBJ2-6; D is perhaps TRBD1 (5 bases). Germline V gene data show CDR1 as SGHTA and CDR2 as FQGNSA. The CDR3 is made up of 18 amino acids. V gave up 5 bases and J gave up 0 bases, with 17 bases separating them. In nucleotides, the CDR3 is TGTGCCAGCAGCCCCCCGGTAGCAGGGCGCTCTGGGGCCAACGTCCTGACTTTC. Protein sequence: CASSPPVAGRSGANVLTF. Combining the CDR3 with reference TRBV7-2 and TRBJ2-6 gives the whole variable domain GAGVSQSPSNKVTEKGKDVELRCDPISGHTALYWYRQSLGQGLEFLIYFQGNSAPDKSGLPSDRFSAERTGGSVSTLTIQRTQQEDSAVYLCASSPPVAGRSGANVLTFGAGSRLTVL.

This chain uses TRBV7-9 with TRBJ1-1, with no clear D. CDR1 SEHNR and CDR2 FQNEAQ come from the germline V gene (reference sequence). The CDR3 covers 15 residues. The germline V and J ends were trimmed by 5 bases and 5 bases, with 18 bases remaining between them. CDR3 in DNA: TGTGCCAGCAGCCCGCCGGCCAGTTGGGCGACTGAAGCTTTCTTT. Amino acids: CASSPPASWATEAFF.

The J gene is TRBJ2-2, the V gene TRBV11-2; D is ambiguous. Between the trimmed V and J ends, which lost 0 bases and 8 bases, there was a span of 10 bases. The CDR3 is 14 amino acids. Germline V lookup: CDR1 SGHAT, CDR2 FQNNGV. The chain's CDR3 is CASSLDPGTGELFF. As DNA, the CDR3 is TGTGCCAGCAGCTTAGATCCGGGTACTGGGGAGCTGTTTTTT.

The chain joins TRBV4-2 to TRBJ2-3; D may be TRBD2 (6 bases). Germline assignment: CDR1 LGHNA and CDR2 YNFKEQ. The V gene lost 0 bases and the J gene lost 2 bases, with 9 bases spanning the gap. The length of the CDR3 is 15 residues. CDR3: CASSQEWDFTDTQYF. The CDR3, as DNA: TGTGCCAGCAGCCAAGAGTGGGACTTCACAGATACGCAGTATTTT.

The chain links TRBV3-1 (or the pseudogene TRBV3-2) to TRBJ2-7, with 8 bases identical to TRBD1. CDR3 size: 17 residues. In germline, CDR1 is LGHDT, CDR2 YNNKEL (reference sequence). With 4 bases clipped from V and 1 base from J, the junction kept 12 bases outside the gene matches. The CDR3 sequence is CASSPRPTGGSSYEQYF. In DNA form, the CDR3 reads TGTGCCAGCAGCCCCAGACCCACAGGGGGATCTTCCTACGAGCAGTACTTC.

The gene calls are TRBV2 and TRBJ2-1; 7 nucleotides agree with TRBD1. The germline CDR1 and CDR2 sequences are SNHLY and FYNNEI. V was pared by 6 bases and J by 7 bases, with 3 bases of the junction left unmatched. The CDR3 sequence is 12 residues long. CDR3 sequence: CASRLDRNEQFF. DNA for the CDR3: TGTGCCAGCAGGTTGGACAGGAATGAGCAGTTCTTC.

V and J are TRBV6-5 and TRBJ2-7; 11 nucleotides match TRBD1. The germline V gene encodes CDR1 MNHEY and CDR2 SVGAGI. The CDR3 is 14 amino acids. V shed 6 bases, J shed 3 bases, and the junction held 4 bases outside the gene matches. The CDR3 coding sequence is TGTGCCAGCAGGGGGACAGGGGGGTACTACGAGCAGTACTTC. Translation gives CASRGTGGYYEQYF.

V usage is TRBV5-4 and J usage is TRBJ1-4; D unclear. CDR1 SGHNT and CDR2 YYREEE come from the germline V gene (reference sequence). V dropped 7 bases and J dropped 8 bases, with 15 bases sitting between them. This CDR3 comprises 13 residues. CDR3 DNA: TGTGCCAGCTCCCTCGAGAAGAGCGAAAAACTGTTTTTT. Residues: CASSLEKSEKLFF.

The chain is built from TRBV20-1 and TRBJ2-7, with 8 bases fitting TRBD2. This CDR3 region has 16 residues. J was trimmed by 7 bases and V by 3 bases; bases with no gene match: 17. The germline V gene encodes CDR1 DFQATT and CDR2 SNEGSKA (reference sequence). CDR3 sequence reads: CSASNSQREPWGEQYF. CDR3 DNA sequence: TGCAGTGCTAGTAACAGCCAGCGGGAGCCCTGGGGTGAGCAGTACTTC.

The chain recombines TRBV3-1 (or the pseudogene TRBV3-2) with TRBJ2-3, with TRBD2 matching over 8 bases. In germline, CDR1 is LGHDT, CDR2 YNNKEL (reference sequence). With 0 bases clipped from V and 6 bases from J, the junction kept 8 bases outside the gene matches. The CDR3 length is 16 residues. Here the CDR3 DNA reads TGTGCCAGCAGCCAAGATTCCGTGACTAGCGTGGATACGCAGTATTTT. As protein: CASSQDSVTSVDTQYF.

This chain joins TRBV19 and TRBJ2-5, with 8 bases matching TRBD2. CDR1 and CDR2 from the germline V gene are LNHDA and SQIVND (reference sequence). The CDR3 consists of 15 residues. V lost 3 bases, J lost 4 bases, and 7 bases stayed unmatched. DNA of the CDR3: TGTGCCAGTAGTATGGGAGCGGGAGAGGCAGAGACCCAGTACTTC. It yields the protein CASSMGAGEAETQYF. Drawing the rest from reference TRBV19 and TRBJ2-5, the complete variable domain is DGGITQSPKYLFRKEGQNVTLSCEQNLNHDAMYWYRQDPGQGLRLIYYSQIVNDFQKGDIAEGYSVSREKKESFPLTVTSAQKNPTAFYLCASSMGAGEAETQYFGPGTRLLVL.

A remark on this clone: The same CDR3 is also encoded by other DNA sequences in this sample. This chain links TRBV19 with TRBJ2-1, with D possibly TRBD1 on 6 matching bases. Trimming removed 1 base from V and 2 bases from J, with 9 bases in between. There are 15 residues in the CDR3. Germline V gene sequence: CDR1 LNHDA, CDR2 SQIVND (reference sequence). The CDR3 region has the DNA TGTGCCAGTAGTATAGGCAGGGGACCCTACAATGAGCAGTTCTTC. It specifies CASSIGRGPYNEQFF.

The chain carries TRBV19 and TRBJ2-2; 9 bases are a match to TRBD1. With V trimmed by 9 bases and J by 5 bases, 7 bases remained unmatched. Germline values: CDR1 LNHDA, CDR2 SQIVND (reference sequence). This CDR3 region has 14 residues. In nucleotides, the CDR3 is TGTGCCAGCTCCGGGACAGGGAGGACCGGGGAGCTGTTTTTT. Encoded protein: CASSGTGRTGELFF.

The V call is TRBV19, the J call TRBJ2-2; 9 bases agree with TRBD2. CDR3 length: 16 residues. The germline gives CDR1 LNHDA, CDR2 SQIVND (reference sequence). The ends lost 3 bases at V and 4 bases at J; junction bases unmatched: 6. Here the CDR3 reads CASSMEAGGLTGELFF. The DNA for the CDR3 is TGTGCCAGTAGTATGGAGGCGGGAGGGCTCACCGGGGAGCTGTTTTTT.

This CDR3 reads CATSDNLLAANEQFF. Written as DNA, the CDR3 is TGTGCCACCAGTGACAACTTACTAGCGGCCAATGAGCAGTTCTTC. The chain recombines TRBV24-1 with TRBJ2-1, with 8 bases matching TRBD2. This CDR3 is 15 amino acids long. The V gene's germline CDR1 is KGHDR and CDR2 SFDVKD. V shed 4 bases and J 6 bases; nucleotides not matched to a gene: 7.

This chain connects TRBV2 to TRBJ2-3; 9 bases agree with TRBD2. In germline, CDR1 is SNHLY, CDR2 FYNNEI. V dropped 6 bases and J dropped 4; count of bases not matched to a gene: 2. CDR3 length: 13 amino acids. DNA of the CDR3: TGTGCCAGCAGGCGGGAGGGGCCAGATACGCAGTATTTT. Amino acid sequence: CASRREGPDTQYF.

V and J are TRBV5-8 and TRBJ1-5, with D perhaps TRBD1 (6 bases). Germline V lookup: CDR1 SGHTS, CDR2 YDEGEE. This CDR3 is built from 16 residues. Trimming removed 4 bases from V and 3 bases from J, with 17 bases in between. The CDR3 bases are TGTGCCAGCAGCCTAGAACAGGGAGTCCTCAATCAGCCCCAGCATTTT. The encoded protein is CASSLEQGVLNQPQHF.

The chain is built from TRBV12-3 or TRBV12-4 and TRBJ2-7, with D tentatively TRBD2 (5 bases). With 5 bases removed from V and 3 bases from J, the gap between germline ends came to 11 bases. This CDR3 region has 13 residues. CDR3 residues: CASSRGEGYEQYF. The CDR3, as DNA: TGTGCCAGCAGTCGAGGCGAGGGCTACGAGCAGTACTTC.

The gene calls are TRBV5-1 and TRBJ2-2; 14 positions match TRBD2. The V gene end was trimmed by 4 bases and the J gene end by 6 bases; junction bases not matched to a gene: 11. This CDR3 contains 18 residues. Germline V gene sequence: CDR1 SGHRS, CDR2 YFSETQ. The CDR3 DNA reads as TGCGCCAGCAGCGGGGGACTAGCGGGAGTAGGGGTCGCCGGGGAGCTGTTTTTT. Its translation is CASSGGLAGVGVAGELFF.

The chain couples TRBV5-4 to TRBJ2-2, with 9 bases fitting TRBD2. Losses at the gene ends were 5 bases for V and 3 bases for J; bases not matched to a gene: 5. This CDR3 has 15 amino acids. CDR1 SGHNT and CDR2 YYREEE come from the germline V gene (reference sequence). The CDR3 coding sequence is TGTGCCAGCAGGTTAGCGGGAGTGGACACCGGGGAGCTGTTTTTT. Protein product: CASRLAGVDTGELFF.

This rearrangement joins TRBV11-1 to TRBJ1-1, with a weak D call TRBD1 (5 bases). Germline V lookup: CDR1 SGHAT, CDR2 FQDESV (reference sequence). V gave up 5 bases and J gave up 1 base, with 11 bases separating them. This CDR3 region has 14 residues. CDR3 sequence: CASSRGGRNTEAFF. The CDR3 DNA reads as TGTGCCAGCAGCCGGGGGGGTAGGAACACTGAAGCTTTCTTT.

This chain uses TRBV6-5 with TRBJ1-3; D is unclear. This CDR3 is 15 amino acids long. Germline V gene lookup returns CDR1 MNHEY and CDR2 SVGAGI. V shed 2 bases and J shed 0 bases, with 8 bases lying between them. The CDR3 here is CASSYGGDSGNTIYF. For the CDR3, the DNA is TGTGCCAGCAGTTACGGCGGTGACTCTGGAAACACCATATATTTT.

This chain connects TRBV7-6 to TRBJ2-1; 7 nucleotides agree with TRBD2. V was pared by 5 bases and J by 3 bases, with 7 bases of the junction left unmatched. The CDR3 loop spans 15 amino acids. From germline, CDR1 is SGHVS and CDR2 FNYEAQ. The CDR3 loop reads CASSPGVAGYNEQFF. DNA for the CDR3: TGTGCCAGCAGCCCCGGGGTAGCGGGCTACAATGAGCAGTTCTTC.

The rearrangement links TRBV6-4 to TRBJ2-1, with 14 nucleotides matching TRBD2. With V trimmed by 2 bases and J by 10 bases, 4 bases remained unmatched. Germline V gene data show CDR1 as MRHNA and CDR2 as SNTAGT. This CDR3 has 15 residues. The CDR3 sequence: CASSDQGLAGEEQFF. CDR3 bases: TGTGCCAGCAGTGACCAGGGACTAGCGGGAGAAGAGCAGTTCTTC.

The chain joins TRBV28 to TRBJ1-6; TRBD1 aligns across 7 bases. The CDR3 has 16 residues. The junction had 12 bases not matched to a gene; V was cut back by 5 bases and J by 8 bases. Germline V gene data show CDR1 as MDHEN and CDR2 as SYDVKM. The CDR3 loop reads CASSQNRGILYSPLHF. CDR3 bases: TGTGCCAGCAGTCAAAACAGGGGTATCCTATATTCACCCCTCCACTTT.